Presented here are 26 T cell receptor beta chains from one specimen sequenced in a study of blood T cell repertoires in COVID-19. Here immunoSEQ multiplex PCR was the method, and the copy in TCRdb shows in-frame clones only, minus some. The repertoire holds about 200,000 clones, with about 91% as singletons. The sequenced material came from PBMCs or T cells enriched from blood (not recorded which). These receptors were taken from a middle-aged woman with acute COVID-19.

The chain joins TRBV10-3 to TRBJ2-2; 8 bases align to TRBD2. The CDR3 covers 16 residues. The germline V gene has CDR1 ENHRY and CDR2 SYGVKD. Trimming took 2 bases from V and 1 from J; bases not matched to a gene: 3. CDR3 sequence reads: CAISELAGGNTGELFF. Here the CDR3 DNA reads TGTGCCATCAGTGAGCTGGCGGGGGGGAACACCGGGGAGCTGTTTTTT.

This clone is medium-sized (0.01 to 0.1%) in the sample. The chain couples TRBV15 to TRBJ1-5, with D perhaps TRBD1 (6 bases). CDR1 is LNHNV and CDR2 is YYDKDF in the germline V gene (reference sequence). Trimming took off 0 bases at V and 9 bases at J, with 15 bases between the two ends. The CDR3 runs to 15 residues. CDR3 loop: CATSRDPTGKRPQHF. CDR3 in DNA: TGTGCCACCAGCAGAGATCCGACAGGTAAGCGGCCCCAGCATTTT.

V gene TRBV29-1 combines with J gene TRBJ1-1; the D gene is possibly TRBD1 (6 bases). The CDR3 has 11 amino acids. Trimming took 3 bases from V and 7 from J, leaving 9 bases between them. Germline V gives CDR1 SQVTM, CDR2 ANQGSEA. The CDR3 protein is CSVEKQGEAFF. CDR3 DNA: TGCAGCGTTGAGAAACAGGGTGAAGCTTTCTTT.

This rearrangement joins TRBV7-3 to TRBJ2-1, with D possibly being TRBD2 (6 bases). The CDR3 sequence is 15 residues long. The ends were cut back, 1 base at V and 4 bases at J, with 11 bases in the middle. Per the germline V gene, CDR1 is SGHTA and CDR2 is FQGTGA. For the CDR3, the DNA is TGTGCCAGCAGCTTAAGTCCTAGCGTGTACAATGAGCAGTTCTTC. This encodes CASSLSPSVYNEQFF. Supplemented by reference TRBV7-3 and TRBJ2-1, the full variable domain reads GAGVSQTPSNKVTEKGKYVELRCDPISGHTALYWYRQSLGQGPEFLIYFQGTGAADDSGLPNDRFFAVRPEGSVSTLKIQRTERGDSAVYLCASSLSPSVYNEQFFGPGTRLTVL.

V is TRBV20-1 and J is TRBJ2-1; the match to TRBD2 covers 10 bases. Germline values: CDR1 DFQATT, CDR2 SNEGSKA (reference sequence). CDR3 size: 15 residues. Unmatched junction bases numbered 4, after V lost 3 bases and J lost 2 bases. The chain's CDR3 is CSASESGRAYNEQFF. The CDR3 nucleotides are TGCAGTGCTAGTGAGAGCGGGAGGGCCTACAATGAGCAGTTCTTC.

The genes are TRBV7-9 and TRBJ1-5, with unresolved D. CDR3 length: 17 residues. Germline V lookup: CDR1 SEHNR, CDR2 FQNEAQ (reference sequence). V shed 2 bases and J shed 1 base, with 15 bases lying between them. The CDR3 loop reads CASSLFLPPESNQPQHF. The CDR3 DNA is TGTGCCAGCAGCTTATTTCTACCCCCGGAGAGCAATCAGCCCCAGCATTTT.

The rearrangement links TRBV5-1 to TRBJ1-4, with D possibly matching TRBD1 (5 bases). The ends were cut back, 4 bases at V and 6 bases at J, with 19 bases in the middle. The CDR3 is made up of 16 amino acids. Germline-derived CDR1 and CDR2 are SGHRS and YFSETQ. CDR3 in amino acids: CASSLDSFVLDEKLFF. The CDR3 coding sequence is TGCGCCAGCAGCCTAGACAGCTTTGTACTGGATGAAAAACTGTTTTTT.

This clone appeared once. The chain couples TRBV6-2 or TRBV6-3 to TRBJ1-1; D may be TRBD1 (6 bases). V was shortened by 7 bases and J by 0 bases, with 21 bases between the two germline ends. This CDR3 region has 17 residues. Germline V CDR1 and CDR2: MNHEY, SVGEGT. CDR3 residues: CASTPRQGHYLNTEAFF. The CDR3 DNA reads as TGTGCCAGCACCCCGCGCCAGGGACATTACTTGAACACTGAAGCTTTCTTT.

In DNA, the CDR3 is TGCGCCAGCAGCTGGGCCGGGGGCACAGATACGCAGTATTTT. Its translation is CASSWAGGTDTQYF. This chain links TRBV5-1 with TRBJ2-3; D perhaps matches TRBD2 (5 bases). The V and J ends lost 3 bases and 1 base respectively, with 9 bases between them. The CDR3 extends over 14 amino acids. Looked up from germline, CDR1 is SGHRS and CDR2 is YFSETQ.

The chain joins TRBV20-1 to TRBJ2-7; unclear D gene. Germline CDR1 DFQATT, CDR2 SNEGSKA (reference sequence). V was cut by 3 bases and J by 6 bases, with 27 bases left in between. CDR3 length: 17 residues. This CDR3 is CSASAPQHTVTYAEQYF. The CDR3 region has the DNA TGCAGTGCTAGTGCTCCCCAACACACAGTGACCTACGCCGAGCAGTACTTC.

This chain joins TRBV2 and TRBJ1-2; 8 nucleotides line up with TRBD1. Looked up from germline, CDR1 is SNHLY and CDR2 is FYNNEI. This CDR3 contains 15 residues. The V segment lost 0 bases and the J segment 5 bases; nucleotides outside the gene matches: 5. The CDR3 region is CASSEAAGGAYGYTF. The CDR3 bases are TGTGCCAGCAGTGAAGCGGCAGGGGGCGCATATGGCTACACCTTC.

The chain uses TRBV27 and TRBJ2-1; 12 bases match TRBD2. Germline CDR1 MNHEY, CDR2 SMNVEV (reference sequence). V trimming: 5 bases; J trimming: 4 bases; junction bases outside the gene matches: 3. This CDR3 is built from 15 residues. CDR3 region: CASSQGTSGYNEQFF. The CDR3 nucleotides read TGTGCCAGCAGTCAGGGGACTAGCGGGTACAATGAGCAGTTCTTC.

CDR3 DNA: TGTGCCAGCTCGCTGACTAGAGGAGATACGCAGTATTTT. Amino acid sequence: CASSLTRGDTQYF. This chain links TRBV18 with TRBJ2-3, with D perhaps TRBD2 (6 bases). Trimming stripped 6 bases from V and 5 bases from J, with 12 bases between. The germline gives CDR1 KGHSH, CDR2 LQKENI. The CDR3 sequence is 13 residues long.

The chain recombines TRBV7-3 with TRBJ2-5, with 10 bases that match TRBD2. CDR1 is SGHTA and CDR2 is FQGTGA in the germline V gene. V lost 3 bases, J lost 1 base, and 2 bases stayed unmatched. The CDR3 has 15 amino acids. This CDR3 reads CASSFSGGTQETQYF. In nucleotides, the CDR3 is TGTGCCAGCAGCTTTAGCGGGGGGACCCAAGAGACCCAGTACTTC.

The rearrangement links TRBV5-1 to TRBJ2-2; TRBD1 agrees at 7 bases. This CDR3 spans 17 amino acids. Germline V lookup: CDR1 SGHRS, CDR2 YFSETQ. Trimming cost V 0 bases and J 7 bases; bases outside gene matches: 12. CDR3 loop: CASSLEGANESYGELFF. CDR3 nucleotides: TGCGCCAGCAGCTTGGAGGGGGCTAATGAATCGTACGGGGAGCTGTTTTTT.

The V gene is TRBV11-2, the J gene TRBJ2-2; 10 bases line up with TRBD1. After removal of 5 bases from V and 4 bases from J, the junction contained 10 bases not matched to a gene. The CDR3 extends over 17 amino acids. Germline V gene sequence: CDR1 SGHAT, CDR2 FQNNGV. The CDR3 loop reads CASSHYAGTGATGELFF. CDR3 nucleotide sequence: TGTGCCAGCAGCCACTACGCAGGGACAGGGGCCACCGGGGAGCTGTTTTTT.

This sequence joins TRBV10-3 and TRBJ2-7; D is possibly TRBD2 (6 bases). This CDR3 is built from 14 residues. V was trimmed by 10 bases and J by 2 bases, leaving 18 bases between them. The germline V gene has CDR1 ENHRY and CDR2 SYGVKD. The CDR3 bases are TGTGCCACCCGCGGTCTAGGACTACCCTACGAGCAGTACTTC. Protein: CATRGLGLPYEQYF.

This rearrangement joins TRBV7-8 to TRBJ2-7; 8 bases map to TRBD1. Looked up from germline, CDR1 is SGHVS and CDR2 is FQNEAQ. Unmatched junction bases numbered 3, after V lost 5 bases and J lost 6 bases. The length of the CDR3 is 12 residues. CDR3 amino acids: CASSRTGFEQYF. The CDR3 DNA sequence: TGTGCCAGCAGCCGGACAGGGTTCGAGCAGTACTTC.

The V gene is TRBV3-1 (or the pseudogene TRBV3-2), the J gene TRBJ2-5; 10 nucleotides agree with TRBD2. The germline V gene encodes CDR1 LGHDT and CDR2 YNNKEL (reference sequence). The CDR3 sequence is 17 residues long. Trimming cost V 4 bases and J 2 bases; bases outside gene matches: 10. The CDR3 loop reads CASSPGLAVLQQETQYF. The DNA for the CDR3 is TGTGCCAGCAGCCCTGGACTAGCGGTACTACAACAAGAGACCCAGTACTTC.

This rearrangement joins TRBV2 to TRBJ2-3; D might be TRBD2 (6 bases). The CDR3 totals 10 residues. The V and J ends lost 8 bases and 9 bases respectively, with 9 bases between them. The V gene's germline CDR1 is SNHLY and CDR2 FYNNEI. This CDR3 reads CASGEDTQYF. DNA of the CDR3: TGTGCCAGCGGGGAGGACACGCAGTATTTT.

The chain combines TRBV7-2 with TRBJ1-1, with a weak D call TRBD1 (5 bases). Germline values: CDR1 SGHTA, CDR2 FQGNSA. Deletions cut 2 bases from V and 11 bases from J, with 21 bases between. This CDR3 comprises 15 residues. For the CDR3, the DNA is TGTGCCAGCAGCTTATACGGCTTCGGGGGGGGAACGGCTTTCTTT. Residues: CASSLYGFGGGTAFF.

This rearrangement joins TRBV6-5 to TRBJ2-7; 7 bases are a match to TRBD2. There are 11 residues in the CDR3. Losses at the gene ends were 8 bases for V and 7 bases for J; bases not matched to a gene: 5. In germline, CDR1 is MNHEY, CDR2 SVGAGI. DNA for the CDR3: TGTGCCAGCCTCAACGGGGGGGAGCAGTACTTC. This sequence encodes CASLNGGEQYF.

This clone has only one observation. The chain links TRBV9 to TRBJ2-7, with 11 positions matching TRBD1. The CDR3 contains 14 residues. V shed 3 bases and J 7 bases; nucleotides not matched to a gene: 6. Germline V gene data show CDR1 as SGDLS and CDR2 as YYNGEE. DNA for the CDR3: TGTGCCAGCAGCGCAGGACAGGGGGCGATTGAGCAGTACTTC. Protein sequence: CASSAGQGAIEQYF.

The genes are TRBV11-2 and TRBJ2-1; unclear D gene. Germline V gene data show CDR1 as SGHAT and CDR2 as FQNNGV. The CDR3 contains 20 residues. The V and J ends lost 0 bases and 0 bases respectively, with 21 bases between them. For the CDR3, the DNA is TGTGCCAGCAGCTTAGATAGTCAAGTGGGCCCAGACCCCTCCTACAATGAGCAGTTCTTC. Translation gives CASSLDSQVGPDPSYNEQFF.

The chain combines TRBV4-2 with TRBJ1-3, with TRBD1 identical over 8 bases. J lost 4 bases, V lost 2 bases, and 4 bases had no gene match. The CDR3 covers 15 residues. Germline V gene lookup returns CDR1 LGHNA and CDR2 YNFKEQ. The CDR3 region is CASSQTTGVGNTIYF. The CDR3 DNA reads TGTGCCAGCAGCCAAACGACAGGGGTCGGAAACACCATATATTTT.

This chain links TRBV11-2 with TRBJ1-1; D unresolved. Per the germline V gene, CDR1 is SGHAT and CDR2 is FQNNGV. There are 15 residues in the CDR3. Trimming pared 1 base from V and 0 bases from J, leaving 9 bases between. The CDR3, as DNA: TGTGCCAGCAGCTTAGGAGGAAGCATGAACACTGAAGCTTTCTTT. Translating gives CASSLGGSMNTEAFF.